This T cell receptor beta chain was identified in a study of blood T cell repertoires in COVID-19. Study at large: Sample material is recorded as cDNA or gDNA derived from T cells, B-cell-depleted T cells, or PBMCs.

Seattle participants joined during active infection and were tracked over time. The CDR3 has 19 amino acids. Per the authors' pipeline: Amplification with reference gene primers provided the estimates of nucleated cell counts. Some clones are missing from TCRdb's copy, which holds only in-frame ones; the method was immunoSEQ multiplex PCR. That table supplies the V and J calls and clone size; D and trimming were determined from the DNA. The sample holds hundreds of thousands of clones; 88% are singletons and the top ten take over 9%. This receptor was obtained from a woman aged 25 to 39 with COVID-19, enrolled during active disease. V usage is TRBV12-2 and J usage is TRBJ2-5; no check of the table's D call, TRBD1, against the DNA was made. TRBV12-2 is termed a pseudogene. The sample taken for sequencing was peripheral blood. DNA of the CDR3: TGTGCAAGTCGCTTAGGCAGTAAAGATCTGGTCCAATCGTGGGAGACCCAGTACTTC. It yields the protein CASRLGSKDLVQSWETQYF.